This T cell receptor beta chain emerged from a study of cytomegalovirus exposure and HLA in healthy donors (dated by TCRdb to 2015 to 2018). A note on the overall study: An earlier analysis of some 620 of the donors reported 276 Gb of sequence data and some 110 million unique TCR beta sequences obtained from about 179 million T cells. High-throughput TCR immunosequencing, statistical association of individual TCRs with disease status, and machine learning were combined to predict cytomegalovirus infection status. The study was designed to test whether signatures of past pathogen exposure could be identified by cataloging public T cell receptors. To study patterns of TCR occurrence, a later analysis re-analyzed previously published TCR beta repertoires from under 750 donors and added high-resolution HLA genotyping. All discovery cohort repertoires had been generated using a single sequencing platform. On average, roughly 200,000 unique TCR beta nucleotide sequences were sequenced per donor among 398 genotyped donors of the cohort, with around 19% of those sequences being non-productive. Approximately 300 gigabases of sequencing data and around 80 million unique TCR sequences made up an early release that covered over 550 HLA-typed donors. Alongside the repertoire data, information on donor age, sex, ethnicity and CMV serostatus was compiled. Several DR-DQ haplotypes were treated as single units for association and clustering because of strong linkage in the cohort. The later analysis used no new phenotypic data to find candidate immune exposures, relying instead on TCR beta sequences and their occurrence across donors. An earlier analysis of about 600 of the donors used high-throughput TCR beta sequencing to judge whether each TCR beta V gene segment behaved as functional or pseudogenic. Class I and class II HLA loci were covered by the typing at four-digit resolution. Of the roughly 390 genotyped donors, 81% were placed in the genetic ancestry cluster associated with self-reported Caucasian donors. Using immunosequencing, the study profiled T cell repertoires from 640 or so subjects and related those repertoires to cytomegalovirus serostatus. In a later genetic analysis, genome-wide SNP genotypes for about 55% of the roughly 700 donors were used, and that subset was treated as a discovery cohort. In addition to the first cohort of approximately 650 subjects, a separate validation cohort of some 120 different subjects was used. Typing coverage varied by locus: roughly 629-630 donors for A, B, C, DRB1 and DQB1; more than 500 for DQA1; more than 600 for DPA1; around 490 for DPB1.

In total, fewer than 750 healthy bone marrow donors made up the cohort. At the time of sampling, every cohort member was nominally healthy, though immune exposures that went unrecorded were likely present. The donor tested CMV seronegative, placing the donor among the 350 to 400 seronegative members of the cohort. Each donor provided a peripheral blood sample, and peripheral blood mononuclear cells were used for TCR beta sequencing. The Qiagen DNeasy Blood Extraction Kit was used to extract genomic DNA from the blood cell samples. Including the terminal cysteine and phenylalanine, the CDR3 comprises 16 residues. The read is trimmed to its CDR3 DNA, 48 bases read in frame from base 1. Trimming takes 6 bases from V and 0 bases from J, and the germline ends sit 16 bases apart. Per the germline V gene, MRHNA is the CDR1 and SNTAGT is the CDR2. This clone was recorded only once. What antigen it recognizes has not been identified. The input lacks base qualities; no much larger clone sits a single base away. The same CDR3 also results from other DNA sequences found in this sample.

Library creation used the immunoSEQ multiplex PCR assay. For the multiplex PCR, a mixture combining 60 forward primers for TCR Vbeta segments and 13 reverse primers for TCR Jbeta segments was used. A multiplex PCR assay on genomic DNA amplified the CDR3 region of rearranged TCR beta genes. Amplified TCR beta libraries were sequenced as 87-base-pair reads on the Illumina HiSeq System. Concerning the study's data processing: In a later analysis, some 80 million unique TCR beta chains were counted across the 500 to 850 repertoires, and around 10 million of these chains were shared by at least two donors. Raw reads were error-corrected and collapsed into unique sequences with a nearest-neighbor algorithm that merged closely related sequences to remove PCR and sequencing errors. CDR3 sequences were aligned to IMGT reference sequences to assign V, D and J gene segments. For a sequence to be retained, at least a six-nucleotide match to both a V gene segment and a J gene segment was required. Rearrangements were classified as productive when the CDR3 lacked stop codons and remained in frame with V and J, and all other rearrangements were classified as non-productive. CDR3 was defined by IMGT convention, running from the second conserved V-encoded cysteine to the conserved J-encoded phenylalanine. The earlier analysis of some 580 of the donors excluded any sequence lacking an unambiguous match to a single V gene segment. In an earlier analysis of roughly 600 of the donors, a V segment was called functional when productive rearrangements were above 56.7%, and segregating when the standard deviation between donors exceeded 5%. A statistical classification framework was developed to diagnose cytomegalovirus status using the catalog of TCR beta chain sequences. In a later analysis, V and J genes were assigned by comparing TCR nucleotide sequences against IMGT/GENE-DB human TR gene sequences. A later analysis assigned CDR3 sequences and most-parsimonious VDJ recombination scenarios with the TCRdist pipeline. In a later analysis, each TCR beta chain was defined by its CDR3 amino acid sequence together with its V-gene family, and reads lacking a unique V-gene family were excluded. To address suspected cross-contamination and a sequencing artifact, a later analysis removed several hundred highly shared, low-generation-probability nucleotide sequences. A later analysis calculated a clonal expansion index for each public chain from normalized within-repertoire ranks of inferred template counts. In a later analysis, generation probabilities were computed with a VDJ recombination model fitted to out-of-frame rearrangements, and the resulting probabilities were checked against IGoR. In a later analysis, TCR-TCR, TCR-HLA and TCR-CMV co-occurrence was scored with hypergeometric tests, and a repertoire-size bias correction was applied to TCR pairs. A later analysis estimated false discovery rates by permuting HLA or CMV assignments 20 times. In a later analysis, co-occurring TCRs were grouped using DBSCAN, and TCRdist sequence similarity was added for clustering within HLA-allele-positive subsets. Co-occurrence clustering excluded repertoires with fewer than 30,000 or more than 120,000 public chains, plus five with anomalous nucleotide sharing. The clones in this table, taken by TCRdb from immuneACCESS, are in-frame only. Not every clone is retained; where verified, under half of the shortfall comes from an unresolved V gene, and the cause of the rest is unknown. The V and J calls and clone size were taken over from that table, and D and trimming were inferred from the DNA. This sample gives some 190,000 clones in total; 60% to 85% of them show up just once. The biggest ten clones account for around 1.6% of the sample.

The paper's findings and limits, for the study overall: A later analysis found that HLA-associated TCR beta chains were more clonally expanded and had lower generation probabilities than equally common non-associated chains. In a later analysis, 16,951 TCR beta sequences were associated with specific HLA alleles at a false discovery rate of 0.05. Compared with the roughly 720-donor mean, donors in an Asian-associated ancestry cluster had fewer N-insertions in productive TCRs, according to a later genetic analysis. Broadly in line with IMGT annotations, most TCR beta V segments showed up in productive rearrangements about 87% or about 30% of the time in an earlier analysis of approximately 600 of the donors. For the cohort, immune exposure information was limited to CMV serostatus. Most CMV-associated TCR beta chains appeared to be HLA-restricted in a later analysis, and the HLA associations seemed to be driven largely by CMV exposure. The earlier analysis of 450 to 700 of the donors excluded 15 to 20 rarely observed V segments, including chromosome 9 orphons, because counts were too low. Linkage disequilibrium might explain the correlated functional status among segregating V segments, but an unknown experimental factor could not be excluded. The study gave a list of more than 150 TCR beta chains associated with cytomegalovirus. Several of the top co-occurrence clusters appeared to be linked to parvovirus B19, influenza, CMV and Epstein-Barr virus, according to a later analysis. It was suggested by the authors that the approach could potentially be generalized to other disease states and immunological phenotypes. The presence/absence analyses assumed that sequencing depth was roughly uniform across donors, and that assumption may not be true. The classifier was reported to diagnose cytomegalovirus status with high specificity and sensitivity in both the original and validation cohorts. Most TCR sequences were seen in very few donors, while some public TCRs were found in many individuals. Because HLA typing was unavailable for some donors at each locus, only the typed subset was used in association tests. When HLA alleles, especially DR and DQ, strongly co-occurred, attributing TCR associations to individual alleles was difficult. The sequencing pipeline was judged likely to have produced a cluster of highly shared sequence variants as a technical artifact. In vitro tests confirmed that a few of the cytomegalovirus-associated TCR beta chains recognize cytomegalovirus antigens. V-gene and J-gene trimming of TCR beta chains was associated with a missense DCLRE1C variant in a later genetic analysis, and the association was replicated in an independent cohort. In a later analysis, the rate of TCR association differed among HLA loci, with DRB1 alleles having the most associated TCRs and HLA-C alleles having the fewest. In this cohort, only TCR beta chains were sequenced, and detectable features were limited by the absence of alpha or paired-chain data. A further reported finding was that TCR beta sequences accurately predicted the HLA-A and HLA-B alleles for most subjects in the first cohort. The 87-base-pair reads could not distinguish some IMGT-functional V segments, including TRBV6-2 and TRBV6-3, so those segments were excluded.

This sequence was found in a man younger than 35 in good health and CMV-seronegative. The V gene is TRBV6-4 and the J gene is TRBJ2-3; matching of 5 bases hints at TRBD2 as the D gene. Material for sequencing was PBMCs. The DNA reads TGTGCCAGCAGCCCCCTAGCTAGCACCAGCACAGATACGCAGTATTTT. This yields the protein CASSPLASTSTDTQYF.